The 30 T cell receptor beta chains reported below all come from one sample, sequenced in a study of CD8+ T cells in alopecia areata. cDNA serving as the sequencing template came from extracted, reverse transcribed RNA. The method was immunoSEQ multiplex PCR; TCRdb's version includes in-frame clones alone and lacks a portion of them. The profile covers 150,000 to 200,000 clones, with about 48% appearing a single time and 10% to 11% taken by the ten largest. Specified treatment: oral pan-JAK inhibitor, 5-10 mg twice daily. Sequences were derived from CD8+ T cells sorted from blood, sampled at week 24, from a patient treated with tofacitinib. The receptor set was obtained from a human donor with alopecia areata.

The V gene is TRBV4-3, the J gene TRBJ1-5; 8 bases align to TRBD1. The V gene's germline CDR1 is LGHNA and CDR2 YSLEER. V shed 0 bases and J 3 bases; nucleotides not matched to a gene: 4. This CDR3 has 16 amino acids. The CDR3 region is CASSQDRTGFNQPQHF. Written as DNA, the CDR3 is TGCGCCAGCAGCCAAGACCGGACAGGGTTCAATCAGCCCCAGCATTTT.

In regard to this clone: Mismatch with germline at one junction end may stem from a read error. The genes are TRBV7-2 and TRBJ1-1; TRBD1 is a possible D gene (5 bases). This CDR3 has 12 amino acids. The V gene's germline CDR1 is SGHTA and CDR2 FQGNSA. The CDR3, as DNA: TGTGCCAGCAGCTTAGCCAGGGAAATTGCGGTCTTT. Its protein product is CASSLAREIAVF.

The sample holds many counts of this clone. The rearrangement links TRBV4-3 to TRBJ2-3, with 10 nucleotides matching TRBD2. Germline V lookup: CDR1 LGHNA, CDR2 YSLEER. Trimming cost V 0 bases and J 1 base; bases outside gene matches: 1. This CDR3 contains 16 residues. CDR3 nucleotide sequence: TGCGCCAGCAGCCAAGATCTAGCGGGGGGCACAGATACGCAGTATTTT. It specifies CASSQDLAGGTDTQYF.

The chain links TRBV2 to TRBJ2-1, with 10 positions matching TRBD2. In germline, CDR1 is SNHLY, CDR2 FYNNEI. The CDR3 loop spans 16 amino acids. The V segment lost 3 bases and the J segment 2 bases; nucleotides outside the gene matches: 4. The CDR3 coding sequence is TGTGCCAGCAGTGACCGGGGGACTAGCGCCTACAATGAGCAGTTCTTC. This codes for CASSDRGTSAYNEQFF.

This clone was seen a few times. V and J are TRBV13 and TRBJ1-1; D is ambiguous. This CDR3 is built from 12 residues. CDR1 is PRHDT, CDR2 FYEKMQ, per germline (reference sequence). V was clipped by 5 bases and J by 1 base, with 5 bases between them. CDR3 residues: CASSTENTEAFF. CDR3 nucleotides: TGTGCCAGCAGCACAGAGAACACTGAAGCTTTCTTT.

V and J are TRBV30 and TRBJ1-2, with TRBD1 as a possible D gene (6 bases). Germline-derived CDR1 and CDR2 are GTSNPN and SVGIG (reference sequence). The CDR3 has 13 residues. Trimming shortened V by 3 bases and J by 6 bases, and 14 bases separated the two germline ends. This chain's CDR3 is CAWSSSRGHGYTF. The CDR3 nucleotides read TGTGCCTGGAGCTCGAGCAGGGGCCATGGCTACACCTTC.

This chain joins TRBV13 and TRBJ2-7; tentative D call: TRBD2 (5 bases). Trimming removed 0 bases from V and 6 bases from J, with 12 bases in between. CDR1 is PRHDT, CDR2 FYEKMQ, per germline (reference sequence). The CDR3 contains 14 residues. CDR3 residues: CASSLGRGSREQYF. In DNA, the CDR3 is TGTGCCAGCAGCTTAGGACGGGGATCCCGCGAGCAGTACTTC.

This clone has just one count. The same CDR3 arises from other DNA sequences in this sample as well. The rearrangement joins TRBV29-1 to TRBJ2-7; D is undetermined. The V gene's germline CDR1 is SQVTM and CDR2 ANQGSEA. CDR3 length equals 11 residues. The V gene lost 3 bases and the J gene lost 0 bases, with 3 bases spanning the gap. CDR3 amino acids: CSVDDSYEQYF. The CDR3 DNA reads TGCAGCGTTGATGACTCCTACGAGCAGTACTTC.

The chain uses TRBV29-1 and TRBJ2-5, with 7 bases fitting TRBD1. Germline assignment: CDR1 SQVTM and CDR2 ANQGSEA. V lost 7 bases, J lost 5 bases, and 10 bases stayed unmatched. The CDR3 contains 13 residues. In DNA, the CDR3 is TGCAGCGCAAGACAGGGTTTAATGGAGACCCAGTACTTC. Translated, it gives CSARQGLMETQYF.

This clone showed up just a few times. This sequence joins TRBV7-3 and TRBJ2-3; 9 bases align to TRBD2. This CDR3 contains 16 residues. Trimming took 3 bases from V and 2 from J; bases not matched to a gene: 6. Germline V gene lookup returns CDR1 SGHTA and CDR2 FQGTGA. The CDR3 DNA reads as TGTGCCAGCAGCTTGGATAGCGGGGGTTTCACAGATACGCAGTATTTT. Translation gives CASSLDSGGFTDTQYF.

The J gene is TRBJ1-2, the V gene TRBV7-9; 7 positions agree with TRBD1. Germline values: CDR1 SEHNR, CDR2 FQNEAQ (reference sequence). This CDR3 region has 16 residues. V lost 1 base to trimming and J lost 4 bases; unmatched junction nucleotides: 9. The CDR3 reads CASSLDPTGTGYGYTF. CDR3 coding DNA: TGTGCCAGCAGCTTAGATCCGACAGGGACCGGCTATGGCTACACCTTC.

This rearrangement joins TRBV11-2 to TRBJ2-7; a possible D gene is TRBD1 (6 bases). The CDR3 extends over 16 amino acids. V dropped 4 bases and J dropped 0 bases, with 16 bases sitting between them. The germline V gene encodes CDR1 SGHAT and CDR2 FQNNGV. CDR3 amino acids: CASSSGGGRSSYEQYF. The CDR3 DNA reads as TGTGCCAGCAGCTCAGGTGGGGGCAGAAGCTCCTACGAGCAGTACTTC.

The gene calls are TRBV27 and TRBJ1-2, with 8 bases identical to TRBD1. Germline V lookup: CDR1 MNHEY, CDR2 SMNVEV (reference sequence). The CDR3 is made up of 14 amino acids. Trimming at V came to 5 bases and at J to 5 bases, leaving 7 bases not matched to a gene. The CDR3 spells CASSPSGGLYGYTF. CDR3 nucleotide sequence: TGTGCCAGCAGTCCGTCAGGGGGCCTATATGGCTACACCTTC.

Concerning this clone: Other DNA sequences in the same sample also yield this CDR3. The chain joins TRBV27 to TRBJ2-7; 7 positions agree with TRBD1. The trim removed 5 bases at V and 2 bases at J, leaving 6 bases unmatched. The CDR3 has 14 residues. Germline CDR1 and CDR2: MNHEY and SMNVEV (reference sequence). The CDR3 DNA follows: TGTGCCAGCAGTCTCTCCGGGACAGCCTACGAGCAGTACTTC. Encoded protein: CASSLSGTAYEQYF.

The chain recombines TRBV13 with TRBJ2-6, with D perhaps TRBD1 (7 bases). Trimming took off 0 bases at V and 4 bases at J, with 19 bases between the two ends. This CDR3 spans 19 amino acids. Looked up from germline, CDR1 is PRHDT and CDR2 is FYEKMQ (reference sequence). CDR3 nucleotide sequence: TGTGCCAGCAGCTTAGGTCCGGGACTCCGAGGGGGCGGGGCCAACGTCCTGACTTTC. It yields the protein CASSLGPGLRGGGANVLTF.

This chain links TRBV5-1 with TRBJ2-1; 7 bases are a match to TRBD1. Germline V gene data show CDR1 as SGHRS and CDR2 as YFSETQ. The CDR3 is 13 amino acids. Trimming removed 0 bases from V and 8 bases from J; junction bases left unmatched: 2. Written as DNA, the CDR3 is TGCGCCAGCAGCTTGGACAGGGGAGATGAGCAGTTCTTC. Its protein is CASSLDRGDEQFF.

This clone showed up just a few times. The CDR3 sequence is CSVEPGMDGYTF. CDR3 in DNA: TGCAGCGTTGAACCAGGAATGGATGGCTACACCTTC. This chain joins TRBV29-1 and TRBJ1-2; D is unresolved. The length of the CDR3 is 12 residues. Trimming removed 2 bases from V and 6 bases from J, with 10 bases in between. Per germline, CDR1 SQVTM and CDR2 ANQGSEA. Complete variable domain (other parts from reference TRBV29-1 and TRBJ1-2): SAVISQKPSRDICQRGTSLTIQCQVDSQVTMMFWYRQQPGQSLTLIATANQGSEATYESGFVIDKFPISRPNLTFSTLTVSNMSPEDSSIYLCSVEPGMDGYTFGSGTRLTVV.

This chain connects TRBV30 to TRBJ1-2; 8 nucleotides agree with TRBD1. The CDR3 has 14 amino acids. Germline V gene data show CDR1 as GTSNPN and CDR2 as SVGIG (reference sequence). With 2 bases clipped from V and 4 bases from J, the junction kept 6 bases outside the gene matches. DNA for the CDR3: TGTGCCTGGAGTACAGGGGGAGAGGGCTATGGCTACACCTTC. It encodes CAWSTGGEGYGYTF.

The rearrangement joins TRBV15 to TRBJ1-1, with 8 bases matching TRBD1. This CDR3 comprises 16 residues. The germline V gene encodes CDR1 LNHNV and CDR2 YYDKDF (reference sequence). The J segment lost 6 bases and the V segment lost 5 bases, leaving 14 bases of the junction unmatched. CDR3 protein: CATSGGQGAYLSEAFF. The CDR3 DNA follows: TGTGCCACCAGCGGAGGACAGGGCGCGTATCTGTCTGAAGCTTTCTTT.

The chain joins TRBV7-6 to TRBJ2-1; 7 nucleotides match TRBD1. Germline V gene data show CDR1 as SGHVS and CDR2 as FNYEAQ. The CDR3 runs to 15 residues. Germline trimming cut 8 bases from V and 0 bases from J; bases unmatched to any gene: 7. This CDR3 is CASGQALSSYNEQFF. The CDR3 region has the DNA TGTGCCAGCGGACAGGCCCTAAGCTCCTACAATGAGCAGTTCTTC.

The chain is built from TRBV29-1 and TRBJ1-1; 8 bases are a match to TRBD1. The junction had 15 bases not matched to a gene; V was cut back by 6 bases and J by 6 bases. The CDR3 contains 15 residues. CDR1 is SQVTM and CDR2 is ANQGSEA in the germline V gene. The DNA of the CDR3 is TGCAGCGTCGTTGGAGCTGACAGGGGTTACCCTGAAGCTTTCTTT. This gives the protein CSVVGADRGYPEAFF.

The V gene is TRBV4-3, the J gene TRBJ2-3, with 7 bases identical to TRBD2. V shed 4 bases, J shed 0 bases, and the junction held 10 bases outside the gene matches. CDR1 and CDR2 from the germline V gene are LGHNA and YSLEER. The CDR3 totals 17 residues. For the CDR3, the DNA is TGCGCCAGCAGCCTCAGCGGGGCGACAATTAGCACAGATACGCAGTATTTT. It codes for CASSLSGATISTDTQYF.

This clone appeared a single time. The chain is built from TRBV27 and TRBJ1-5; the match to TRBD1 covers 7 bases. Germline assignment: CDR1 MNHEY and CDR2 SMNVEV (reference sequence). CDR3 size: 13 residues. V lost 6 bases to trimming and J lost 4 bases; unmatched junction nucleotides: 3. The CDR3 spells CASRQGPNQPQHF. CDR3 DNA sequence: TGTGCCAGCAGACAGGGGCCAAATCAGCCCCAGCATTTT.

The genes are TRBV5-1 and TRBJ2-7, with TRBD1 matching 10 bases. Trimming removed 7 bases from V and 6 bases from J; junction bases left unmatched: 4. The CDR3 consists of 12 residues. The germline CDR1 and CDR2 sequences are SGHRS and YFSETQ. The CDR3 nucleotides read TGCGCCAGCGGGACAGGGGCGCTCGAGCAGTACTTC. Translating it yields CASGTGALEQYF.

This clone showed up just a few times. This rearrangement joins TRBV19 to TRBJ1-1; perhaps TRBD1 as D (6 bases). The V gene's germline CDR1 is LNHDA and CDR2 SQIVND (reference sequence). V was cut by 4 bases and J by 1 base, with 13 bases left in between. The CDR3 runs 15 residues. This CDR3 reads CASSTKETGNTEAFF. The CDR3 DNA is TGTGCCAGTAGTACAAAGGAGACAGGGAACACTGAAGCTTTCTTT. Complete variable domain (other parts from reference TRBV19 and TRBJ1-1): DGGITQSPKYLFRKEGQNVTLSCEQNLNHDAMYWYRQDPGQGLRLIYYSQIVNDFQKGDIAEGYSVSREKKESFPLTVTSAQKNPTAFYLCASSTKETGNTEAFFGQGTRLTVV.

This chain joins TRBV13 and TRBJ2-3, with TRBD1 matching over 7 bases. Germline lookup yields CDR1 PRHDT and CDR2 FYEKMQ (reference sequence). This CDR3 is 16 amino acids long. The V segment lost 6 bases and the J segment 1 base; nucleotides outside the gene matches: 10. The CDR3 loop is CASRDEGGAGTDTQYF. In DNA form, the CDR3 reads TGTGCCAGCAGGGACGAAGGGGGCGCGGGCACAGATACGCAGTATTTT.

The rearrangement links TRBV29-1 to TRBJ1-4; D is perhaps TRBD1 (5 bases). Germline V gene data show CDR1 as SQVTM and CDR2 as ANQGSEA. There are 14 residues in the CDR3. Deletions cut 0 bases from V and 7 bases from J, with 12 bases between. The CDR3 DNA sequence: TGCAGCGTTGAAGATCGGGGGAGCGGTGAAAAACTGTTTTTT. The encoded protein is CSVEDRGSGEKLFF.

As for this clone: Distinct nucleotide sequences in the sample also encode this CDR3. This chain connects TRBV4-3 to TRBJ2-2; D unclear. From germline, CDR1 is LGHNA and CDR2 YSLEER. The germline V and J ends were trimmed by 0 bases and 0 bases, with 5 bases remaining between them. This CDR3 is built from 15 residues. CDR3 bases: TGCGCCAGCAGCCAAGATAGGTCGAACACCGGGGAGCTGTTTTTT. The encoded protein is CASSQDRSNTGELFF.

V and J are TRBV2 and TRBJ2-7, with D tentatively TRBD1 or TRBD2 (5 bases each). Germline V lookup: CDR1 SNHLY, CDR2 FYNNEI. V gave up 0 bases and J gave up 3 bases, with 12 bases separating them. This CDR3 has 15 residues. CDR3 nucleotide sequence: TGTGCCAGCAGTGAAGCGCTGGGGGTAAACTACGAGCAGTACTTC. Translating gives CASSEALGVNYEQYF.

The chain joins TRBV6-5 to TRBJ1-2, with D maybe TRBD1 (5 bases). Germline V CDR1 and CDR2: MNHEY, SVGAGI. V lost 0 bases and J lost 5, with 16 bases in between. The CDR3 sequence is 16 residues long. CDR3 DNA: TGTGCCAGCAGTTACTCGAGTAGGGGTGGCCCTTATGGCTACACCTTC. Translated, it gives CASSYSSRGGPYGYTF.